Each of the 15 T cell receptor beta chains below was sequenced from the same sample in a study of human T cells and chemical hapten exposure. The time point here: pre-sensitization, week 0. Treatment indicated: therapeutic diphenylcyclopropenone sensitization with weekly scalp DPC. TCRdb ran MiXCR on the RACE reads and lists one entry per CDR3 protein. This table holds approximately 180,000 distinct CDR3 sequences, 30% found once. The source material was whole blood, sampled in connection with sensitization to the hapten diphenylcyclopropenone (DPC). The receptors originated from a woman aged 30 to 39 with alopecia areata. Some clones in this sample may be carry-over from other donors' samples.

The V and J genes are TRBV6-2 or TRBV6-3 and TRBJ2-1; 7 bases map to TRBD2. The germline CDR1 and CDR2 sequences are MNHEY and SVGEGT. The CDR3 sequence is 11 residues long. V dropped 4 bases and J dropped 12; count of bases not matched to a gene: 3. CDR3: CASSSGGGQFF. CDR3 DNA sequence: TGTGCCAGCAGTTCAGGCGGGGGGCAGTTCTTC.

V and J are TRBV4-3 and TRBJ2-5, with D unclear. The germline CDR1 and CDR2 sequences are LGHNA and YSLEER. V lost 6 bases and J lost 1, with 9 bases in between. There are 13 residues in the CDR3. For the CDR3, the DNA is TGCGCCAGCAGTAAGGCTATCCAAGAGACCCAGTACTTC. It is translated as CASSKAIQETQYF.

This clonotype was detected a few times. The chain recombines TRBV29-1 with TRBJ2-5; 8 nucleotides align to TRBD1. With V trimmed by 7 bases and J by 1 base, 5 bases remained unmatched. The germline gives CDR1 SQVTM, CDR2 ANQGSEA. The CDR3 runs 13 residues. This CDR3 is CSADQGAQETQYF. Here the CDR3 DNA reads TGCAGCGCCGATCAGGGGGCCCAAGAGACCCAGTACTTC.

The chain couples TRBV2 to TRBJ2-5, with D perhaps matching TRBD2 (7 bases). Germline V gene data show CDR1 as SNHLY and CDR2 as FYNNEI. V dropped 4 bases and J dropped 4 bases, with 16 bases sitting between them. The CDR3 length is 15 residues. CDR3 sequence reads: CASSAGGGGSETQYF. CDR3 DNA: TGTGCCAGCAGTGCCGGAGGGGGAGGGTCAGAGACCCAGTACTTC.

This clonotype came up a few times. This chain links TRBV30 with TRBJ2-3; 9 positions match TRBD1. Germline V lookup: CDR1 GTSNPN, CDR2 SVGIG (reference sequence). This CDR3 is 16 amino acids long. The ends lost 2 bases at V and 3 bases at J; junction bases unmatched: 9. CDR3 protein: CAWSFAGTGWTDTQYF. As DNA, the CDR3 is TGTGCCTGGAGTTTTGCCGGGACAGGGTGGACAGATACGCAGTATTTT. The whole variable domain, filled in from reference TRBV30 and TRBJ2-3, reads SQTIHQWPATLVQPVGSPLSLECTVEGTSNPNLYWYRQAAGRGLQLLFYSVGIGQISSEVPQNLSASRPQDRQFILSSKKLLLSDSGFYLCAWSFAGTGWTDTQYFGPGTRLTVL.

The chain uses TRBV10-3 and TRBJ2-1, with 8 bases aligning to TRBD1. In germline, CDR1 is ENHRY, CDR2 SYGVKD. The CDR3 is 13 residues long. Unmatched junction bases numbered 5, after V lost 4 bases and J lost 9 bases. The CDR3 sequence: CAISAPGGLEQFF. For the CDR3, the DNA is TGTGCCATCAGTGCCCCAGGGGGCCTTGAGCAGTTCTTC.

In its sample, this clonotype was seen a few times. V usage is TRBV7-2 and J usage is TRBJ1-1; D is uncertain. Trimming removed 1 base at V and 3 bases at J, with 9 bases between. Germline V lookup: CDR1 SGHTA, CDR2 FQGNSA. The CDR3 loop spans 14 amino acids. CDR3 region: CASSLVAGDTEAFF. In DNA form, the CDR3 reads TGTGCCAGCAGCTTAGTCGCCGGTGACACTGAAGCTTTCTTT.

The genes are TRBV7-2 and TRBJ2-7, with 7 bases fitting TRBD1. This CDR3 region has 15 residues. The V gene's germline CDR1 is SGHTA and CDR2 FQGNSA. With 1 base clipped from V and 2 bases from J, the junction kept 5 bases outside the gene matches. CDR3 DNA: TGTGCCAGCAGCTTAGTATGGGACAGCACCTACGAGCAGTACTTC. As protein: CASSLVWDSTYEQYF.

J is TRBJ2-3 and V is TRBV9; D might be TRBD2 (6 bases). The CDR3 extends over 15 amino acids. The germline V gene has CDR1 SGDLS and CDR2 YYNGEE. Deletions cut 2 bases from V and 0 bases from J, with 10 bases between. The CDR3 here is CASSVSGTSTDTQYF. The DNA of the CDR3 is TGTGCCAGCAGCGTGTCCGGGACTAGCACAGATACGCAGTATTTT. The variable domain in full, with the rest retrieved from reference TRBV9 and TRBJ2-3, is DSGVTQTPKHLITATGQRVTLRCSPRSGDLSVYWYQQSLDQGLQFLIQYYNGEERAKGNILERFSAQQFPDLHSELNLSSLELGDSALYFCASSVSGTSTDTQYFGPGTRLTVL.

This clonotype showed up just a few times. The chain recombines TRBV28 with TRBJ2-3; possibly TRBD2 for D (6 bases). Germline-derived CDR1 and CDR2 are MDHEN and SYDVKM. V was shortened by 6 bases and J by 6 bases, with 16 bases between the two germline ends. The CDR3 sequence is 14 residues long. CDR3: CASRDGGMGDTQYF. For the CDR3, the DNA is TGTGCCAGCAGGGATGGCGGGATGGGTGATACGCAGTATTTT.

This chain links TRBV2 with TRBJ2-1; no firm D call. In germline, CDR1 is SNHLY, CDR2 FYNNEI. The CDR3 contains 16 residues. V was clipped by 8 bases and J by 4 bases, with 21 bases between them. CDR3 protein: CASHVSGALDYNEQFF. The CDR3, as DNA: TGTGCCAGCCATGTCTCGGGTGCCCTAGATTACAATGAGCAGTTCTTC.

This clonotype appeared a few times. This chain joins TRBV7-3 and TRBJ2-4, with D possibly matching TRBD2 (6 bases). The germline V gene has CDR1 SGHTA and CDR2 FQGTGA. The CDR3 totals 15 residues. V shed 6 bases and J shed 1 base, with 13 bases lying between them. The CDR3 sequence is CASSPAGPAKNIQYF. CDR3 coding DNA: TGTGCCAGCAGTCCCGCGGGGCCCGCCAAAAACATTCAGTACTTC.

In its sample, this clonotype was seen a few times. V and J are TRBV5-1 and TRBJ2-3; possibly TRBD1 for D (6 bases). The CDR3 is 16 amino acids. The germline V gene encodes CDR1 SGHRS and CDR2 YFSETQ. V was cut by 2 bases and J by 6 bases, with 19 bases left in between. For the CDR3, the DNA is TGCGCCAGCAGCTTCTCCCTGGACAGTGTTTCCGATACGCAGTATTTT. Amino acids: CASSFSLDSVSDTQYF.

This chain joins TRBV28 and TRBJ2-1; tentatively, D is TRBD1 (7 bases). Trimming took off 6 bases at V and 5 bases at J, with 17 bases between the two ends. Germline V CDR1 and CDR2: MDHEN, SYDVKM. The CDR3 totals 15 residues. The CDR3 is CASSSIQGRHNEQFF. DNA of the CDR3: TGTGCCAGCAGCTCAATACAGGGGAGGCACAATGAGCAGTTCTTC.

This clonotype was seen a few times. This chain links TRBV6-5 with TRBJ2-7; D may correspond to TRBD1 or TRBD2 (6 bases each). This CDR3 has 16 amino acids. Germline V gives CDR1 MNHEY, CDR2 SVGAGI. Deletions cut 0 bases from V and 3 bases from J, with 15 bases between. CDR3 DNA sequence: TGTGCCAGCAGTTACTCTTCCGGGGGCCATATCTACGAGCAGTACTTC. This encodes CASSYSSGGHIYEQYF.